The sequence of this TCR beta chain was determined in a study of cytomegalovirus exposure and HLA in healthy donors. Findings of the study overall: When a later analysis compared HLA-associated TCR beta chains with equally common others, the HLA-associated chains turned out to be more clonally expanded and to have lower generation probabilities. In terms of immune exposure information, only CMV serostatus was available. About 87% or about 30% of the time was how often most TCR beta V segments were productive, according to an earlier analysis.

In the PCR, 60 Vbeta and 13 Jbeta primers were used. TCRdb's table, derived via immunoSEQ multiplex PCR, lists solely in-frame clones and lacks some. This table holds 130,000 to 150,000 clones, around 80% found once. The table lists this clone with a count of one. The antigen remains unidentified. CDR3 length: 15 amino acids. Trimming removed 2 bases at V and 5 bases at J, with 13 bases between. Germline V gives CDR1 MNHNS, CDR2 SASEGT. Sequenced material: PBMCs. The TCR was taken from a male donor in good health and CMV-seropositive. This chain uses TRBV6-1 with TRBJ1-5, with D uncertain. The DNA of the CDR3 is TGTGCCAGCAGTGAAAATATCTCGCGGGATCAGCCCCAGCATTTT. Protein product: CASSENISRDQPQHF.